This T cell receptor beta chain comes out of a study of T cell changes during pregnancy in multiple sclerosis. Method: immunoSEQ multiplex PCR; TCRdb's copy keeps in-frame clones and lacks some. Counted here are 60,000 to 90,000 clones, about 92% occurring once; the ten biggest clones make up 2% to 3%. CDR1 and CDR2 (germline): SNHLY, FYNNEI. This CDR3 has 13 residues. The J segment lost 4 bases and the V segment lost 6 bases, leaving 2 bases of the junction unmatched. Sequences were derived from peripheral blood, sampled after pregnancy. The chain employs TRBV2 and TRBJ1-1; 10 nucleotides line up with TRBD1. The sequence came from a female donor in good health, enrolled as a control in a pregnancy study. The CDR3 protein is CASRRQGATEAFF. The CDR3 DNA reads TGTGCCAGCAGACGACAGGGGGCCACTGAAGCTTTCTTT.